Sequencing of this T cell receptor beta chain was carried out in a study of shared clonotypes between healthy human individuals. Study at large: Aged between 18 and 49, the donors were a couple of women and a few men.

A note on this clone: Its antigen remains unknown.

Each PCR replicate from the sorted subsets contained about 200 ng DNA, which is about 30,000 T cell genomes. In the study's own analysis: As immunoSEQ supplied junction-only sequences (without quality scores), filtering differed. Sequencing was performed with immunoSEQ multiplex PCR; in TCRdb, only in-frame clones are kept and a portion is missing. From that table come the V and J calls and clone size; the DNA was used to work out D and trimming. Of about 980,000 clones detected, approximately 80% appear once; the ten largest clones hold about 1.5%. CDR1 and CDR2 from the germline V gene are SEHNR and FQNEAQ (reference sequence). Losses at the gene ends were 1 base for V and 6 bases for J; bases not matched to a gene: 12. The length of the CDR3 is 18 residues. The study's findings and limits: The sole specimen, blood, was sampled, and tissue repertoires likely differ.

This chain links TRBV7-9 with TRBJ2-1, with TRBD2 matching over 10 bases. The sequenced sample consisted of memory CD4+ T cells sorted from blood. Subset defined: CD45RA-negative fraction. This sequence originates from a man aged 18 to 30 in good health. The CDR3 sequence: CASSLGQGKGLASNEQFF. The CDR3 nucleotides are TGTGCCAGCAGCTTAGGGCAGGGGAAGGGACTAGCGAGCAATGAGCAGTTCTTC.